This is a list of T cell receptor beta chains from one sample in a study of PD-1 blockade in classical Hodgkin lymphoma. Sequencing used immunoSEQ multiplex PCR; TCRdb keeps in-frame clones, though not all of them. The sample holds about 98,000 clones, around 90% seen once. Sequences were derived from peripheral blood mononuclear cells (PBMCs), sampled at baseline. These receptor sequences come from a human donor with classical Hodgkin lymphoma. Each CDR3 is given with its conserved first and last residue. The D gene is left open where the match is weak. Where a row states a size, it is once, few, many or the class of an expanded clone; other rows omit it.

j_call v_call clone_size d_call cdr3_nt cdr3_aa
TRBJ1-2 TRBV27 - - TGTGCCAGCAGCCGAGCCGGGACCTATACTGATGGCTACACCTTC CASSRAGTYTDGYTF
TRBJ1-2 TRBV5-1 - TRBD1 TGCGCCAGCAGCTCGCTGACGACAGGGGGGGGCACTGGCTACACCTTC CASSSLTTGGGTGYTF
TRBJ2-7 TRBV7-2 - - TGTGCCAGCAGCCCACAGAGTATGGCCTACGAGCAGTACTTC CASSPQSMAYEQYF
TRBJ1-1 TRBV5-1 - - TGCGCCAGCAGCTTGGCGGCAGGGCGAGTGGCTGAAGCTTTCTTT CASSLAAGRVAEAFF
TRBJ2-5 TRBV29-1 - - TGCAGCGTTGTTCCGGGCACAGTGGGAGAGACCCAGTACTTC CSVVPGTVGETQYF
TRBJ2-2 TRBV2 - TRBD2 TGTGCCAGCAGACCAGCGGGAGTGATCACCGGGGAGCTGTTTTTT CASRPAGVITGELFF
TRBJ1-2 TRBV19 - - TGTGCCAGTAGTATAGTGGGGGCAATGCCGGCGGATGGCTACACCTTC CASSIVGAMPADGYTF
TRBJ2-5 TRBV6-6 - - TGTGCCAGCAGTTGCCAGACCTTTAGCGGCCAAGAGACCCAGTACTTC CASSCQTFSGQETQYF
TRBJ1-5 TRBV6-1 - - TGTGCCAGCAGTGAAACGGGGGACGCCTCCTTCTATAGCAATCAGCCCCAGCATTTT CASSETGDASFYSNQPQHF
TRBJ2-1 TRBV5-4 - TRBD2 TGTGCCAGCAGCTTAACTAGCGGGAAAATTAATGAGCAGTTCTTC CASSLTSGKINEQFF
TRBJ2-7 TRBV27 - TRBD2 TGTGCCAGCAGTTTAACGGCTAGCGGTATAGCCTACGAGCAGTACTTC CASSLTASGIAYEQYF
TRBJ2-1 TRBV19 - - TGTGCCAGTAGTATAGGTCCAGGGGCACACACCCTATACAATGAGCAGTTCTTC CASSIGPGAHTLYNEQFF
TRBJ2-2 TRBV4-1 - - TGCGCCAGCAGCCAACCAGGGGGGACCGGGGAGCTGTTTTTT CASSQPGGTGELFF
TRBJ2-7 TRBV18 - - TGTGCCAGCTCACCAATCCCAACAGACCACGAGCAGTACTTC CASSPIPTDHEQYF
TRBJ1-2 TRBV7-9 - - TGTGCCAGCAGCTTAGGGTTGGTAAGCCCCAATGGCTACACCTTC CASSLGLVSPNGYTF
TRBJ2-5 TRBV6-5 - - TGTGCCAGCAGTCACAACCCCAGGACGGGAGAGACCCAGTACTTC CASSHNPRTGETQYF
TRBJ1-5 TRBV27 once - TGTGCCAGCAGTTTATACGCCAGAGGTGGAGGGTGGGGTCAGCCCCAGCATTTT CASSLYARGGGWGQPQHF
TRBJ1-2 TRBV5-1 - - TGCGCCAGCAGCTCAGATGGCGACCCGCTACAATATGGCTACACCTTC CASSSDGDPLQYGYTF
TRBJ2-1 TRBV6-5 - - TGTGCCAGCAGCCGCGGGGATTCCTACAATGAGCAGTTCTTC CASSRGDSYNEQFF
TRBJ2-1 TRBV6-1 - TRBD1 TGTGCCAGCAGGGAACGAACGCCGGGACAGGCCTACAATGAGCAGTTCTTC CASRERTPGQAYNEQFF
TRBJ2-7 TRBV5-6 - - TGTGCCAGCAGCTTGATTCAAGCGCGCCACGAGCAGTACTTC CASSLIQARHEQYF
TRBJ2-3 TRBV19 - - TGTGCCAGTAGTATGAGAGCGGAGGGGGCCACAGATACGCAGTATTTT CASSMRAEGATDTQYF
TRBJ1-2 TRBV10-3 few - TGTGCCATCAGTGAGTCGGTAGGAGGCAGGGACGCCTATGGCTACACCTTC CAISESVGGRDAYGYTF
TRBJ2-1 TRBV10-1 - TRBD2 TGCGCCAGCAGCGGACTCGGCGGGAGAGACTCCTTCCATGAGCAGTTCTTC CASSGLGGRDSFHEQFF
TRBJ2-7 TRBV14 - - TGTGCCAGCAGCCGGGACCGAGGCGGATCCCTCGAGCAGTACTTC CASSRDRGGSLEQYF
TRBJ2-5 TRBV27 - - TGTGCCAGCAGTTTCGCAGGGTGGTGGGAGACCCAGTACTTC CASSFAGWWETQYF
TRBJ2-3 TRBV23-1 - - TGCGCCAGCAGCCGGGGTTGTGGAGGTGGGAGTTTCCTTTTGGCAGATACGCAGTATTTT CASSRGCGGGSFLLADTQYF
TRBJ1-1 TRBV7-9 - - TGTGCCAGCAGTCCTCACATCGGACAGCCTGAAGCTTTCTTT CASSPHIGQPEAFF
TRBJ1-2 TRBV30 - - TGTGCCTGGAGTGTATATGGTTTTGACTATGGCTACACCTTC CAWSVYGFDYGYTF
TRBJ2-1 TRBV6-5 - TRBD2 TGTGCCAGCAGTTACTCTGGGAGGGTTTCCTACAATGAGCAGTTCTTC CASSYSGRVSYNEQFF
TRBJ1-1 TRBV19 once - TGTGCCAGTAGTATTGGAGCGGGGAACACTGAAGCTTTCTTT CASSIGAGNTEAFF
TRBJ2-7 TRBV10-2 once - TGCGCCAGCAGTGTCCAGGCCTACGAGCAGTACTTC CASSVQAYEQYF
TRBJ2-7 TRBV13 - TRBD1 TGTGCCAGCAGCTTGTACAGGGGGCGAAACGAGCAGTACTTC CASSLYRGRNEQYF
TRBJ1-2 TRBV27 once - TGTGCCAGCAGTTTATCGGGGATATATGGCTACACCTTC CASSLSGIYGYTF
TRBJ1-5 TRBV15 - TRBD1 TGTGCCACCAGACTTGGGACAGTTAGAGATCAGCCCCAGCATTTT CATRLGTVRDQPQHF